This TCR beta chain is drawn from a study of cytotoxic CD8 clonotypes in ibrutinib-treated CLL. Data came from immunoSEQ multiplex PCR; TCRdb stores just in-frame clones and leaves some out. Here the sample spans around 250,000 clones, under 80% being singletons. V was pared by 5 bases and J by 2 bases, with 13 bases between. The germline CDR1 and CDR2 sequences are SGHTA and FQGTGA. The CDR3 contains 14 residues. The TCR sequence derives from a human donor with chronic lymphocytic leukemia. Sequencing was performed on PBMCs, taken after 24 months of ibrutinib treatment. The V and J genes are TRBV7-3 and TRBJ2-7; D remains ambiguous. The DNA of the CDR3 is TGTGCCAGCAGCCTCGAACCCTTGACCTACGAGCAGTACTTC. Encoded protein: CASSLEPLTYEQYF.